A selection of T cell receptor beta chains follows, all from one sample in a study of blood T cells in healthy people across ages. A single record per CDR3 protein comes from TCRdb applying MiXCR to the 5' RACE reads. The sample consists of around 1,700,000 distinct CDR3 sequences, 28% of them appearing once. Sequenced: blood. The receptors were sampled from a woman aged 25 to 45 in good health. The CDR3 runs from the conserved cysteine through the conserved F or W. A D gene is named only where the DNA matches it firmly. Rows give clone size only sometimes, using once, few, many, or a class for an expanded clone.

d_call	v_call	j_call	clone_size	cdr3_aa	cdr3_nt
TRBD2	TRBV7-9	TRBJ2-5	few	CASSDGTSGVQETQYF	TGTGCCAGCAGCGACGGGACTAGCGGGGTCCAAGAGACCCAGTACTTC
.	TRBV28	TRBJ2-1	.	CASTLAGANEQFF	TGTGCCAGCACCCTGGCAGGGGCCAATGAGCAGTTCTTC
.	TRBV2	TRBJ1-2	once	CASGQLRNGYTF	TGTGCCAGCGGACAGCTCCGAAATGGCTACACCTTC
.	TRBV24-1	TRBJ1-5	.	CATGGGSNQPQHF	TGTGCCACTGGGGGGGGTAGCAATCAGCCCCAGCATTTT
TRBD1	TRBV7-2	TRBJ2-4	.	CASSRTGGPQNIQYF	TGTGCCAGCAGCCGGACAGGGGGCCCTCAAAACATTCAGTACTTC
TRBD1	TRBV27	TRBJ1-2	few	CASSPGQGVTGSYTF	TGTGCCAGCAGTCCGGGACAGGGGGTGACGGGGAGCTACACCTTC
TRBD1	TRBV6-5	TRBJ2-7	.	CASSYGRGFGQYF	TGTGCCAGCAGTTACGGCAGGGGGTTCGGGCAGTACTTC
.	TRBV4-3	TRBJ2-5	few	CASSQVGGGGETQYF	TGCGCCAGCAGCCAAGTGGGGGGAGGAGGAGAGACCCAGTACTTC
TRBD1	TRBV6-5	TRBJ1-2	.	CASSNSGGSYGYTF	TGTGCCAGCAGTAACTCAGGGGGGAGCTATGGCTACACCTTC
.	TRBV20-1	TRBJ2-6	few	CSARETGSSGANVLTF	TGCAGTGCTAGAGAAACAGGAAGCTCTGGGGCCAACGTCCTGACTTTC
.	TRBV7-3	TRBJ2-7	many	CASSLTNEYEQYF	TGTGCCAGCAGCTTAACCAACGAGTACGAGCAGTACTTC
TRBD2	TRBV7-9	TRBJ2-6	few	CASRPTSGGLSGANVLTF	TGTGCCAGCAGACCTACTAGCGGGGGTCTTTCTGGGGCCAACGTCCTGACTTTC
.	TRBV11-2	TRBJ2-5	.	CASSLGTLKETQYF	TGTGCCAGCAGCTTAGGGACACTCAAAGAGACCCAGTACTTC
.	TRBV18	TRBJ2-3	once	CASSRVDADTQYF	TGTGCCAGCTCACGTGTCGACGCAGATACGCAGTATTTT
.	TRBV6-2/TRBV6-3	TRBJ2-7	many	CASSYGPPHGDEQYF	TGTGCCAGCAGTTACGGACCCCCGCACGGAGACGAGCAGTACTTC
.	TRBV28	TRBJ2-5	.	CASSLLQNQETQYF	TGTGCCAGCAGTTTGTTACAGAACCAAGAGACCCAGTACTTC
.	TRBV12-3/TRBV12-4	TRBJ2-1	few	CASSFRQVSEQFF	TGTGCCAGCAGTTTTCGGCAGGTCAGTGAGCAGTTCTTC
TRBD1	TRBV5-1	TRBJ2-1	few	CASSLSEQGSYNEQFF	TGCGCCAGCTCCCTCTCGGAACAGGGGTCATACAATGAGCAGTTCTTC
.	TRBV6-5	TRBJ1-2	.	CASSYSNPNYGYTF	TGTGCCAGCAGTTACTCTAACCCTAACTATGGCTACACCTTC
TRBD2	TRBV7-9	TRBJ2-1	.	CASSLRGTSGSVFYNEQFF	TGTGCCAGCAGCTTAAGAGGGACTAGCGGGTCTGTCTTCTACAATGAGCAGTTCTTC
TRBD2	TRBV20-1	TRBJ2-1	.	CSARRGSKGNEQLF	TGCAGTGCTAGGCGCGGGAGTAAGGGCAATGAGCAGCTCTTC
.	TRBV29-1	TRBJ1-1	few	CSASGKNTEAFF	TGCAGCGCCTCCGGGAAGAACACTGAAGCTTTCTTT
.	TRBV5-6	TRBJ2-1	few	CASSLRIISLDNEQFF	TGTGCCAGCAGCTTAAGGATTATCAGCCTCGACAATGAGCAGTTCTTC
TRBD2	TRBV20-1	TRBJ2-5	few	CSARVTSHEQYF	TGCAGTGCTAGGGTGACTAGCCATGAGCAGTACTTC
TRBD1	TRBV20-1	TRBJ2-7	.	CSARDPDRVLPMEQYF	TGCAGTGCTAGAGATCCGGACAGGGTCCTCCCTATGGAGCAGTACTTC
.	TRBV14	TRBJ2-1	.	CASSKWVGSYNEQFF	TGTGCCAGCAGCAAATGGGTCGGATCCTACAATGAGCAGTTCTTC
.	TRBV2	TRBJ1-1	.	CASSGWVGAGTEAFF	TGTGCCAGCAGTGGATGGGTGGGGGCAGGCACTGAAGCTTTCTTT
.	TRBV12-3/TRBV12-4	TRBJ2-5	few	CASSSPHRAVGETQYF	TGTGCCAGCAGTTCCCCCCACAGGGCAGTAGGAGAGACCCAGTACTTC
.	TRBV2	TRBJ2-5	.	CASGRGGLEETQYF	TGTGCCAGCGGGCGTGGGGGGCTGGAAGAGACCCAGTACTTC
.	TRBV7-9	TRBJ2-3	.	CASSLALRGTDTQYF	TGTGCCAGCAGCTTAGCGCTTAGGGGCACAGATACGCAGTATTTT
TRBD1	TRBV2	TRBJ1-2	.	CASGTGADGYTF	TGTGCCAGTGGGACAGGGGCTGATGGCTACACCTTC
TRBD1	TRBV2	TRBJ1-2	few	CASRIDREGYGYTF	TGTGCCAGCAGAATCGACAGGGAGGGCTATGGCTACACCTTC
.	TRBV29-1	TRBJ1-5	.	CSVVAGMNQPQHF	TGCAGCGTTGTAGCGGGGATGAATCAGCCCCAGCATTTT
.	TRBV7-9	TRBJ2-5	.	CASSPSVVQYF	TGTGCCAGCAGCCCGTCGGTGGTGCAGTACTTC
.	TRBV6-6	TRBJ1-4	many	CASSLQTTNEKLFF	TGTGCCAGCAGTTTACAAACCACTAATGAAAAACTGTTTTTT
TRBD2	TRBV7-9	TRBJ2-5	once	CAGTPRASGSETQYF	TGTGCCGGCACCCCTAGGGCTAGCGGGAGTGAGACCCAGTACTTC
TRBD2	TRBV5-1	TRBJ2-1	many	CASSFAPSGGASYNEQFF	TGCGCCAGCAGCTTTGCACCTAGCGGGGGGGCCTCCTACAATGAGCAGTTCTTC